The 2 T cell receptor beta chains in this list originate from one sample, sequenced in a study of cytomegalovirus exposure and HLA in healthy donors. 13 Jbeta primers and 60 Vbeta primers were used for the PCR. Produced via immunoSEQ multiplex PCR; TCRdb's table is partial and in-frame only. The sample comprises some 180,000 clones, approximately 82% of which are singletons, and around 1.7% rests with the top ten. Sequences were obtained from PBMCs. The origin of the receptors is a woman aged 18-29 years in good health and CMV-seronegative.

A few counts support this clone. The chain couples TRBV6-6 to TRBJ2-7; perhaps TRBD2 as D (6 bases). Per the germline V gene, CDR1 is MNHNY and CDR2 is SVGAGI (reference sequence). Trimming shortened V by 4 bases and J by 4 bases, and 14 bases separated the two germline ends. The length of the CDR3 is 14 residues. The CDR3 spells CASSSQEGLYEQYV. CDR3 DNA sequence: TGTGCCAGCAGTTCACAGGAGGGACTTTACGAGCAGTACGTC.

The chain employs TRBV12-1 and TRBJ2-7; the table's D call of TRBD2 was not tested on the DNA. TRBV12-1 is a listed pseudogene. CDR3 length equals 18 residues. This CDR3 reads CASQPYSETGTRFYEQYF. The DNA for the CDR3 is TGTGCCAGCCAACCTTATTCCGAAACCGGGACTAGATTCTACGAGCAGTACTTC.